This TCR beta chain was captured in a study of technical replicates of blood from four donors. The germline V gene encodes CDR1 SEHNR and CDR2 FQNEAQ (reference sequence). The CDR3 consists of 13 residues. Deletions cut 4 bases from V and 11 bases from J, with 12 bases between. Profiled with immunoSEQ multiplex PCR; TCRdb holds only in-frame clones, not every one. This sample has about 69,000 clones, with around nine tenths found just once. The clonotype was recovered from a human donor in good health. Some clones in this sample may be carry-over from other donors' samples. The source material was PBMCs. The rearrangement joins TRBV7-9 to TRBJ1-6, with D possibly matching TRBD1 (5 bases). The CDR3 region is CASSSHQGTPLHF. The CDR3 nucleotides read TGTGCCAGCAGCTCGCATCAGGGTACACCCCTCCACTTT.